This section outlines one T cell receptor beta chain sequence together with its context. Only in-frame clones appear in the TCRdb table, and some are missing; sequencing was by immunoSEQ multiplex PCR. The sample carries 140,000 or so clones, around nine tenths recorded once. Germline CDR1 reads MDHEN; CDR2 reads SYDVKM. V was pared by 3 bases and J by 5 bases, with 12 bases between. This CDR3 comprises 14 residues. These data originate in a study of T cell responses to AZD1222 COVID-19 vaccine. Specimen: peripheral blood, collected on day 0 of AZD1222 vaccination. This sequence was found in an adult in good health. The rearrangement uses TRBV28 and TRBJ2-3; TRBD2 might be the D (6 bases). In DNA form, the CDR3 reads TGTGCCAGCAGTTTTGGAGGGGAACAAGATACGCAGTATTTT. Its translation is CASSFGGEQDTQYF.